This T cell receptor beta chain was identified in a study of T cell changes during pregnancy in multiple sclerosis. V gave up 4 bases and J gave up 6 bases; unmatched junction bases: 6. Per germline, CDR1 ENHRY and CDR2 SYGVKD. The CDR3 has 14 amino acids. Method: immunoSEQ multiplex PCR; TCRdb's copy keeps in-frame clones and lacks some. The sample gives about 59,000 clones, roughly 91% of which show up once; about 0.88% is in the top ten. This rearrangement joins TRBV10-3 to TRBJ1-2; 9 bases map to TRBD1. This TCR was recovered from a female donor with multiple sclerosis, enrolled in a pregnancy study. The material was peripheral blood, obtained before pregnancy. This CDR3 reads CAISGDRVTDGYTF. CDR3 sequence (DNA): TGTGCCATCAGTGGGGACAGGGTCACCGATGGCTACACCTTC.